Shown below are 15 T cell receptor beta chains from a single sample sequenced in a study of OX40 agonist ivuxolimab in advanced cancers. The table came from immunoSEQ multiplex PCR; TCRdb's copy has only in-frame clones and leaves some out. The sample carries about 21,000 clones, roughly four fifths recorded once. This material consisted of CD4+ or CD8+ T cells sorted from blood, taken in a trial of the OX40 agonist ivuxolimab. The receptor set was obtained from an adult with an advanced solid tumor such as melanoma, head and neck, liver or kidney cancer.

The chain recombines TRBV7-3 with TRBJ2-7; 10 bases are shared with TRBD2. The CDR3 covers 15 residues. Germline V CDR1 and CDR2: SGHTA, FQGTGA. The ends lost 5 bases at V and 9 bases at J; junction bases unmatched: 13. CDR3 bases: TGTGCCAGCAGCCCGCCTAGCGGGAGCCTGGGGGCGCAGTACTTC. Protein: CASSPPSGSLGAQYF.

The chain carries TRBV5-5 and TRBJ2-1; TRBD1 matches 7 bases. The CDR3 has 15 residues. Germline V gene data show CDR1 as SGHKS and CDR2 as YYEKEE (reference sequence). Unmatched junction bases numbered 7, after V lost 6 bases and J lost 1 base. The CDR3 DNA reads TGTGCCAGCATCCTATCAGGGGGTTCCTACAATGAGCAGTTCTTC. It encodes CASILSGGSYNEQFF.

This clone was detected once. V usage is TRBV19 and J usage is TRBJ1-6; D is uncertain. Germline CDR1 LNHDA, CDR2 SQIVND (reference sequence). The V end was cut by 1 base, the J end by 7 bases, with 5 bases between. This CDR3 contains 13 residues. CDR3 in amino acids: CASSIAENSPLHF. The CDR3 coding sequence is TGTGCCAGTAGTATAGCAGAAAATTCACCCCTCCACTTT.

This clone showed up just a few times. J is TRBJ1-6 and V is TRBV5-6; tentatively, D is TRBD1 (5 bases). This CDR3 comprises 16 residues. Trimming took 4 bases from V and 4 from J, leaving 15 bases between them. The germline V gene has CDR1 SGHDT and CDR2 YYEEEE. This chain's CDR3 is CASSGGVFQYNSPLHF. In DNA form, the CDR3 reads TGTGCCAGCAGCGGGGGGGTTTTCCAGTATAATTCACCCCTCCACTTT.

For the CDR3, the DNA is TGTGCCTGGATTGGACAGCCGAACACTGAAGCTTTCTTT. This sequence encodes CAWIGQPNTEAFF. The rearrangement joins TRBV30 to TRBJ1-1; TRBD1 is a possible D gene (6 bases). Germline V gene lookup returns CDR1 GTSNPN and CDR2 SVGIG (reference sequence). Trimming pared 4 bases from V and 1 base from J, leaving 10 bases between. The CDR3 covers 13 residues.

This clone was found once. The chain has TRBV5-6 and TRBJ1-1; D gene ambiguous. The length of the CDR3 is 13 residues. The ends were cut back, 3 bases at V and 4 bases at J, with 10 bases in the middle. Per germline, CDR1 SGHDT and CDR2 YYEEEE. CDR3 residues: CASSWARGTEAFF. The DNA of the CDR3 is TGTGCCAGCAGCTGGGCTCGGGGCACTGAAGCTTTCTTT.

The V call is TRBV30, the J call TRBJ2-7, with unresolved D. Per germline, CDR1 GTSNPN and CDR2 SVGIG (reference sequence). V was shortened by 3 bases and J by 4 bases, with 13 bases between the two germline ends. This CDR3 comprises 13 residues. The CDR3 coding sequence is TGTGCCTGGAGGAAGGGTGGGCTTTACGAGCAGTACTTC. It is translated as CAWRKGGLYEQYF.

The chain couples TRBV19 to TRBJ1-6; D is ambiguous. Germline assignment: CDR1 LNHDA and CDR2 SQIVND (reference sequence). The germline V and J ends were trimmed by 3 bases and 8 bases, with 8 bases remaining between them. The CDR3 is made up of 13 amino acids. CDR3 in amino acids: CASSINRDSPLHF. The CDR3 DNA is TGTGCCAGTAGTATTAATAGGGATTCACCCCTCCACTTT.

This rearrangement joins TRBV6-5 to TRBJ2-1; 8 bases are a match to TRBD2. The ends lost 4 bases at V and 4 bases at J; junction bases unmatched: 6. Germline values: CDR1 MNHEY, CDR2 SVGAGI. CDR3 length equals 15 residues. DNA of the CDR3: TGTGCCAGCAGTTCCCTACGGGGGGGGTACAATGAGCAGTTCTTC. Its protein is CASSSLRGGYNEQFF.

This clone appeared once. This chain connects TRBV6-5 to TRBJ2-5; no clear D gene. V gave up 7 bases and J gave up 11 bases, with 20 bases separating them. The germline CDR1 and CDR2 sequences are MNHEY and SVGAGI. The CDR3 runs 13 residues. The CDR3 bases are TGTGCCAGCACCCAAACCCTAAGGTCGACGCAGTACTTC. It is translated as CASTQTLRSTQYF.

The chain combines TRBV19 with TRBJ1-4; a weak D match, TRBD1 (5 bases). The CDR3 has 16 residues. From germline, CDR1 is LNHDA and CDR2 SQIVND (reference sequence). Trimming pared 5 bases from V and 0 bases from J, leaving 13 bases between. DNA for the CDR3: TGTGCCAGTAGTTCCCCCGGGGCGGCAACTAATGAAAAACTGTTTTTT. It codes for CASSSPGAATNEKLFF.

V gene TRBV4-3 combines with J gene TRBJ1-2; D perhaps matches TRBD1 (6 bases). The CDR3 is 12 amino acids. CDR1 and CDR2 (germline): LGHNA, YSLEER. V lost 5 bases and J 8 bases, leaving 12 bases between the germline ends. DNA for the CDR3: TGCGCCAGCAGCACACAGGGAAACGGCTACACCTTC. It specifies CASSTQGNGYTF.

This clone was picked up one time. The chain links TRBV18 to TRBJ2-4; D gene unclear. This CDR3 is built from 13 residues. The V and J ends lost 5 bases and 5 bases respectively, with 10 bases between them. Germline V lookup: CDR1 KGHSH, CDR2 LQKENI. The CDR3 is CASSAGFQNIQYF. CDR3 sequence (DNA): TGTGCCAGCTCAGCCGGGTTCCAAAACATTCAGTACTTC. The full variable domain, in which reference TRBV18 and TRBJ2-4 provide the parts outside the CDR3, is NAGVMQNPRHLVRRRGQEARLRCSPMKGHSHVYWYRQLPEEGLKFMVYLQKENIIDESGMPKERFSAEFPKEGPSILRIQQVVRGDSAAYFCASSAGFQNIQYFGAGTRLSVL.

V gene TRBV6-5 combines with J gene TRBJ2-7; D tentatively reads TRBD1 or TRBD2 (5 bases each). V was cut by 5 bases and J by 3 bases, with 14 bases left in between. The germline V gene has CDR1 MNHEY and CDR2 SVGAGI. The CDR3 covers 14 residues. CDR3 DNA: TGTGCCAGCAGTGGGGGTACGGTCCGCTACGAGCAGTACTTC. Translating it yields CASSGGTVRYEQYF.

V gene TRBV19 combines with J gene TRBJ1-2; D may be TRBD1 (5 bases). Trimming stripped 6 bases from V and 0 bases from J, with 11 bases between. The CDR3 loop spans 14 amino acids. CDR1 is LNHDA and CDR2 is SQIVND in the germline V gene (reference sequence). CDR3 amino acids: CASRGRGANYGYTF. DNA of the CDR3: TGTGCCAGTAGAGGTCGGGGGGCTAACTATGGCTACACCTTC.